These T cell receptor beta chains were read from a single sample in a study of shared clonotypes between healthy human individuals. Sequencing was performed with immunoSEQ multiplex PCR; in TCRdb, only in-frame clones are kept and a portion is missing. The sample lists roughly 1,800,000 clones; about 95% were seen once. The sequenced material came from naive CD8+ T cells sorted from blood. The receptors stem from a man aged 18 to 29 in good health. CDR3s include the opening cysteine and the closing phenylalanine or tryptophan. D genes are given only for firm matches. Part of the rows lack a size; the others show once, few, many or a class for expanded clones.

clone size: .; J gene: TRBJ2-7; D gene: .; V gene: TRBV6-5; CDR3 DNA: TGTGCCAGCAGCCCTTTCACAGGGTCCCCCTACGAGCAGTACTTT; CDR3 protein: CASSPFTGSPYEQYF
clone size: once; J gene: TRBJ1-5; D gene: TRBD1; V gene: TRBV7-9; CDR3 DNA: TGTGCCAGCAGCCGAACAGGGGATAGCAATCAGCCCCAGCATTTT; CDR3 protein: CASSRTGDSNQPQHF
clone size: .; J gene: TRBJ2-7; D gene: .; V gene: TRBV28; CDR3 DNA: TGTGCCAGCAGTCCGTCGTGGGACTACGAGCAGTACTTC; CDR3 protein: CASSPSWDYEQYF
clone size: .; J gene: TRBJ2-5; D gene: TRBD2; V gene: TRBV2; CDR3 DNA: TGTGCCAGCAGTGAGCCCAGACTAGCGGGGGCGTACCAAGAGACCCAGTACTTC; CDR3 protein: CASSEPRLAGAYQETQYF
clone size: .; J gene: TRBJ1-2; D gene: .; V gene: TRBV29-1; CDR3 DNA: TGCAGCGTTGAAAGCGCCTATGGCTACACCTTC; CDR3 protein: CSVESAYGYTF
clone size: .; J gene: TRBJ2-3; D gene: .; V gene: TRBV5-6; CDR3 DNA: TGTGCCAGCAGCTTGGTAGGCTTGGCAGATACGCAGTATTTT; CDR3 protein: CASSLVGLADTQYF
clone size: .; J gene: TRBJ1-2; D gene: .; V gene: TRBV7-3; CDR3 DNA: TGTGCCAGCAGCTTAGGGCCAGGCGGTAACTATGGCTACACCTTC; CDR3 protein: CASSLGPGGNYGYTF
clone size: .; J gene: TRBJ2-7; D gene: TRBD1; V gene: TRBV4-1; CDR3 DNA: TGCGCCAGCAGTTCAGGGGGAACCTCCTACGAGCAGTACTTC; CDR3 protein: CASSSGGTSYEQYF
clone size: .; J gene: TRBJ2-6; D gene: TRBD2; V gene: TRBV9; CDR3 DNA: TGTGCCAGCAGCGTCCTCAGTTCAGGGAGGGGCTCTGGGGCCAACGTCCTGACTTTC; CDR3 protein: CASSVLSSGRGSGANVLTF
clone size: .; J gene: TRBJ1-2; D gene: .; V gene: TRBV6-6; CDR3 DNA: TGTGCCAGCACATACGGCTCCTACAATGGCTACACCTTC; CDR3 protein: CASTYGSYNGYTF
clone size: .; J gene: TRBJ2-7; D gene: .; V gene: TRBV29-1; CDR3 DNA: TGCAGCGTTGAATGGGGGGACTCCTACGAGCAGTACTTC; CDR3 protein: CSVEWGDSYEQYF
clone size: .; J gene: TRBJ2-7; D gene: .; V gene: TRBV5-6; CDR3 DNA: TGTGCCAGCAGCTTGTCAATCATCTCCTACGAGCAGTACTTC; CDR3 protein: CASSLSIISYEQYF
clone size: .; J gene: TRBJ2-1; D gene: .; V gene: TRBV7-9; CDR3 DNA: TGTGCCAGCAGCTTAGGCACGCTGAGCTCCTACAATGAGCAGTTCTTC; CDR3 protein: CASSLGTLSSYNEQFF
clone size: .; J gene: TRBJ2-7; D gene: TRBD2; V gene: TRBV6-4; CDR3 DNA: TGTGCCAGCAGGGTTCGGAGCGGGAGTGGAGAGCAGTACTTC; CDR3 protein: CASRVRSGSGEQYF
clone size: .; J gene: TRBJ1-3; D gene: TRBD1; V gene: TRBV4-1; CDR3 DNA: TGCGCCAGCAGCCAAAGCGGACAGGGTGGGTTAGGAAACACCATATATTTT; CDR3 protein: CASSQSGQGGLGNTIYF
clone size: .; J gene: TRBJ2-1; D gene: .; V gene: TRBV13; CDR3 DNA: TGTGCCAGCAGCCCCGGGGGCCAAAACAATGAGCAGTTCTTC; CDR3 protein: CASSPGGQNNEQFF
clone size: .; J gene: TRBJ2-7; D gene: .; V gene: TRBV28; CDR3 DNA: TGTGCCAGCAGTTTATTTAGAGAGGGCATTTACGAGCAGTACTTC; CDR3 protein: CASSLFREGIYEQYF
clone size: .; J gene: TRBJ2-7; D gene: .; V gene: TRBV11-2; CDR3 DNA: TGTGCCAGCAGCTATACTTTTCCCTACGAGCAGTACTTC; CDR3 protein: CASSYTFPYEQYF
clone size: .; J gene: TRBJ2-7; D gene: .; V gene: TRBV30; CDR3 DNA: TGTGCCTGGAGCCGTATCCCGGGCGAGCAGTACTTC; CDR3 protein: CAWSRIPGEQYF
clone size: .; J gene: TRBJ2-7; D gene: .; V gene: TRBV19; CDR3 DNA: TGTGCCAGTAGCGCCGGTAGCGCATTCTCCTACGAGCAGTACTTC; CDR3 protein: CASSAGSAFSYEQYF
clone size: .; J gene: TRBJ1-3; D gene: .; V gene: TRBV2; CDR3 DNA: TGTGCCAGCATTCCGAAGGGGAGGGGAAACACCATATATTTT; CDR3 protein: CASIPKGRGNTIYF
clone size: few; J gene: TRBJ1-6; D gene: .; V gene: TRBV6-5; CDR3 DNA: TGTGCCAGCAGTTACACGGAAGGGAATTCACCCCTCCACTTT; CDR3 protein: CASSYTEGNSPLHF
clone size: .; J gene: TRBJ2-7; D gene: .; V gene: TRBV30; CDR3 DNA: TGTGCCTGGAGTGAAGGGTTTGGGCGCGAGCAGTACTTC; CDR3 protein: CAWSEGFGREQYF
clone size: .; J gene: TRBJ2-7; D gene: .; V gene: TRBV5-4; CDR3 DNA: TGTGCCAGCAGCTTGGACAGATGGAGCGAGGAGTACTTC; CDR3 protein: CASSLDRWSEEYF
clone size: .; J gene: TRBJ2-1; D gene: .; V gene: TRBV5-1; CDR3 DNA: TGCGCCAGCAGGTTGTGGGGGGACGGCGATGAGCAGTTCTTC; CDR3 protein: CASRLWGDGDEQFF
clone size: once; J gene: TRBJ1-1; D gene: .; V gene: TRBV6-5; CDR3 DNA: TGTGCCAGCAGTTCGCGGGCGATCAGGCTTGACACTGAAGCTTTCTTT; CDR3 protein: CASSSRAIRLDTEAFF
clone size: .; J gene: TRBJ1-1; D gene: .; V gene: TRBV6-5; CDR3 DNA: TGTGCCAGCAGTTACTCGAGGGGAACTGAAGCTTTCTTT; CDR3 protein: CASSYSRGTEAFF
clone size: .; J gene: TRBJ2-7; D gene: .; V gene: TRBV10-3; CDR3 DNA: TGTGCCATCAGTGAGTCCGGGGGCCTCGACGAGCAGTACTTC; CDR3 protein: CAISESGGLDEQYF
clone size: .; J gene: TRBJ2-7; D gene: .; V gene: TRBV2; CDR3 DNA: TGTGCCAGCATTCTCGCGGAGGCCTACGAGCAGTACTTC; CDR3 protein: CASILAEAYEQYF
clone size: .; J gene: TRBJ1-6; D gene: .; V gene: TRBV27; CDR3 DNA: TGTGCCAGCAGTCTAGAGGGACAACCCAGGAGCTCCTATAATTCACCCCTCCACTTT; CDR3 protein: CASSLEGQPRSSYNSPLHF
clone size: .; J gene: TRBJ1-1; D gene: .; V gene: TRBV2; CDR3 DNA: TGTGCCAGCAATAACGAGGGAGGGTACACTGAAGCTTTCTTT; CDR3 protein: CASNNEGGYTEAFF
clone size: .; J gene: TRBJ2-3; D gene: .; V gene: TRBV5-5; CDR3 DNA: TGTGCCAGCGATAGCCCGAGCACAGATACGCAGTATTTT; CDR3 protein: CASDSPSTDTQYF
clone size: once; J gene: TRBJ2-1; D gene: .; V gene: TRBV7-9; CDR3 DNA: TGTGCCAGCAGCTTAACGGAGGGACGCAACAATGAGCAGTTCTTC; CDR3 protein: CASSLTEGRNNEQFF
clone size: .; J gene: TRBJ2-5; D gene: TRBD1; V gene: TRBV30; CDR3 DNA: TGTGCCTGGAGTAGGGGACAGGGCTTGGAGACCCAGTACTTC; CDR3 protein: CAWSRGQGLETQYF
clone size: .; J gene: TRBJ2-4; D gene: TRBD1; V gene: TRBV29-1; CDR3 DNA: TGCAGCGTTGAAATGGACAGGGGGCTTCAAAACATTCAGTACTTC; CDR3 protein: CSVEMDRGLQNIQYF
clone size: .; J gene: TRBJ2-5; D gene: TRBD2; V gene: TRBV7-6; CDR3 DNA: TGTGCCAGCAGTTCCTCCGTCTATACTAGCGGGAGGGCCGAGACCCAGTACTTC; CDR3 protein: CASSSSVYTSGRAETQYF
clone size: .; J gene: TRBJ2-5; D gene: .; V gene: TRBV28; CDR3 DNA: TGTGCCAGCAGCCCGGGCGGCCTTCCGGGGGAGACCCAGTACTTC; CDR3 protein: CASSPGGLPGETQYF
clone size: .; J gene: TRBJ2-2; D gene: .; V gene: TRBV6-5; CDR3 DNA: TGTGCCAGCAGTTACTCGATGGAGCCCGGGGAGCTGTTTTTT; CDR3 protein: CASSYSMEPGELFF
clone size: .; J gene: TRBJ2-7; D gene: TRBD1; V gene: TRBV5-6; CDR3 DNA: TGTGCCAGCAGCCTCATGCCGGGACAGCCCGAGGAGCAGTACTTC; CDR3 protein: CASSLMPGQPEEQYF
clone size: .; J gene: TRBJ2-7; D gene: TRBD2; V gene: TRBV10-3; CDR3 DNA: TGTGCCATCAGTGAGTCACAGGCTAGCGGAGACCGCACCGAGCAGTACTTC; CDR3 protein: CAISESQASGDRTEQYF
clone size: .; J gene: TRBJ2-2; D gene: TRBD2; V gene: TRBV5-8; CDR3 DNA: TGTGCCAGCAGCCCCTTTCTTACCGGGACTAGCTGGTTCACCGGGGAGCTGTTTTTT; CDR3 protein: CASSPFLTGTSWFTGELFF
clone size: .; J gene: TRBJ2-1; D gene: .; V gene: TRBV28; CDR3 DNA: TGTGCCAGCAGTTTAGCCGGGGGTGACAATGAGCAGTTCTTC; CDR3 protein: CASSLAGGDNEQFF
clone size: .; J gene: TRBJ2-7; D gene: .; V gene: TRBV5-6; CDR3 DNA: TGTGCCAGCAGCTTGGGTCAGGGTGAACTCTACGAGCAGTACTTC; CDR3 protein: CASSLGQGELYEQYF
clone size: .; J gene: TRBJ2-7; D gene: TRBD2; V gene: TRBV30; CDR3 DNA: TGTGCCTGGAGTGTATCTAGCGGGAGTGAGCAGTACTTC; CDR3 protein: CAWSVSSGSEQYF
clone size: .; J gene: TRBJ1-5; D gene: .; V gene: TRBV19; CDR3 DNA: TGTGCCAGTAGTATAGACGGCACGGTTGACAATCAGCCCCAGCATTTT; CDR3 protein: CASSIDGTVDNQPQHF
clone size: .; J gene: TRBJ2-2; D gene: .; V gene: TRBV19; CDR3 DNA: TGTGCCAGCCTCGGGTGGGAGCTGTTTTTT; CDR3 protein: CASLGWELFF
clone size: .; J gene: TRBJ2-7; D gene: .; V gene: TRBV2; CDR3 DNA: TGTGCCAGCAGTGAAACGGGAGAAGGGTCCTACGAGCAGTACTTC; CDR3 protein: CASSETGEGSYEQYF
clone size: .; J gene: TRBJ2-3; D gene: TRBD2; V gene: TRBV30; CDR3 DNA: TGTGCCTGGAGCATAGCGGGAAACACAGATACGCAGTATTTT; CDR3 protein: CAWSIAGNTDTQYF
clone size: .; J gene: TRBJ1-1; D gene: TRBD1; V gene: TRBV19; CDR3 DNA: TGTGCCAGTAGTATGGGACAGCTCATGAACACTGAAGCTTTCTTT; CDR3 protein: CASSMGQLMNTEAFF
clone size: .; J gene: TRBJ2-7; D gene: TRBD2; V gene: TRBV7-9; CDR3 DNA: TGTGCCAGCAGCCCGGGACTAGCGGGAGGCTACGAGCAGTACTTC; CDR3 protein: CASSPGLAGGYEQYF
clone size: .; J gene: TRBJ2-3; D gene: TRBD1; V gene: TRBV5-4; CDR3 DNA: TGTGCCAGCACCCCGCCGGGGCAGGGGGCAACAGATACGCAGTATTTT; CDR3 protein: CASTPPGQGATDTQYF
clone size: .; J gene: TRBJ1-5; D gene: .; V gene: TRBV6-5; CDR3 DNA: TGTGCCAGCAACTCTTTCCAGCCCCAGCATTTT; CDR3 protein: CASNSFQPQHF
clone size: once; J gene: TRBJ2-7; D gene: .; V gene: TRBV2; CDR3 DNA: TGTGCCACCCATACCTTCCGGACAGACTCCTACGAGCAGTACTTC; CDR3 protein: CATHTFRTDSYEQYF
clone size: .; J gene: TRBJ1-2; D gene: .; V gene: TRBV7-9; CDR3 DNA: TGTGCCAGCAGCTTAGGGCACGATGGCTACACCTTC; CDR3 protein: CASSLGHDGYTF
clone size: .; J gene: TRBJ2-1; D gene: .; V gene: TRBV19; CDR3 DNA: TGTGCCAGTACCGTAGGTGGGAGCTCCTACAATGAGCAGTTCTTC; CDR3 protein: CASTVGGSSYNEQFF